The clone carrying this TCR beta chain was detected only a few times. The target antigen is unknown. This specimen comes from a study of T-cell memory formation after mild COVID-19. Study as a whole: Largely donor-specific TCR clusters were found. The study, taken as a whole, reports: Detection of some responders pre-infection suggested pre-existing cross-reactive memory T cells participated. Nothing showed for sure that second-wave clones peaking on day 37 were SARS-CoV-2 specific. CD4+ contracting clones were found mainly in CM and EM, and CD8+ ones in EMRA.

Each CDR3 protein gets one entry after TCRdb re-called the 5' RACE reads with MiXCR. Found here are fewer than 200,000 distinct CDR3 sequences, around 21% of them singletons; the top ten hold approximately 22%. Germline V lookup: CDR1 LNHNV, CDR2 YYDKDF (reference sequence). This CDR3 is built from 12 residues. V shed 5 bases and J shed 5 bases, with 7 bases lying between them. Material for sequencing was PBMCs or a T cell subset sorted from them (not recorded which). The chain employs TRBV15 and TRBJ2-1, with D unresolved. The TCR originated in an adult woman who had mild COVID-19 (a few samples of this study predate the infection). Cell type and time point are not known. CDR3 sequence (DNA): TGTGCCACCAGCCCCCCTGACAATGAGCAGTTCTTC. This translates into CATSPPDNEQFF.